Listed here is a single T cell receptor (beta chain). Germline CDR1 SGHNT, CDR2 YYREEE (reference sequence). The V end was cut by 2 bases, the J end by 3 bases, with 5 bases between. The CDR3 has 12 residues. This specimen comes from a study of blood T cell repertoires in COVID-19. Study details: PBMCs, B-cell-depleted T cells, or T cells were the source of the cDNA or gDNA that made up the material.

Using immunoSEQ multiplex PCR, the repertoire was profiled, and TCRdb retains in-frame clones only, with some absent. The sample gives approximately 260,000 clones, 80% to 90% of which show up once; under 8% is in the top ten. The sample taken for sequencing was PBMCs or T cells enriched from blood (not recorded which). The receptor was isolated from a woman between 45 and 65 years old who had been exposed to COVID-19. The chain is built from TRBV5-4 and TRBJ1-2; D is uncertain. The CDR3 DNA is TGTGCCAGCAGCTTCCGGGACTATGGCTACACCTTC. This translates into CASSFRDYGYTF.